The next 15 T cell receptor beta chains were all read from a single sample in a study of CD8+ T cells in alopecia areata. Reverse transcribed after extraction, RNA yielded cDNA as the sequencing template. TCRdb keeps only in-frame clones here, not all; method: immunoSEQ multiplex PCR. This table has 80,000 to 100,000 clones, approximately 42% appearing once. Sequences were obtained from CD4+ T cells sorted from blood. Every receptor here comes from a human donor with alopecia areata.

This clone was picked up a small number of times. The V call is TRBV28, the J call TRBJ2-1; the D gene is possibly TRBD2 (5 bases). The V and J ends lost 3 bases and 0 bases respectively, with 12 bases between them. The CDR3 runs to 16 residues. Germline-derived CDR1 and CDR2 are MDHEN and SYDVKM. The CDR3 here is CASSFSRVSSYNEQFF. Written as DNA, the CDR3 is TGTGCCAGCAGTTTCTCGCGGGTGAGCTCCTACAATGAGCAGTTCTTC.

This sequence joins TRBV6-6 and TRBJ1-6, with a possible D match to TRBD1 (5 bases). The V and J ends lost 2 bases and 6 bases respectively, with 8 bases between them. This CDR3 has 14 amino acids. The germline gives CDR1 MNHNY, CDR2 SVGAGI (reference sequence). DNA for the CDR3: TGTGCCAGCAGTTACCGGCAGGGTAATTCACCCCTCCACTTT. Its protein product is CASSYRQGNSPLHF.

The chain joins TRBV5-1 to TRBJ2-2; maybe TRBD1 (6 bases). With 0 bases removed from V and 1 base from J, the gap between germline ends came to 7 bases. Germline assignment: CDR1 SGHRS and CDR2 YFSETQ. The CDR3 has 15 amino acids. CDR3 nucleotide sequence: TGCGCCAGCAGCTTGGAAGGGGGGAACACCGGGGAGCTGTTTTTT. It is translated as CASSLEGGNTGELFF.

The rearrangement uses TRBV15 and TRBJ1-4, with a weak D call TRBD1 (5 bases). V was pared by 3 bases and J by 5 bases, with 19 bases between. Germline V lookup: CDR1 LNHNV, CDR2 YYDKDF (reference sequence). The CDR3 contains 17 residues. Here the CDR3 DNA reads TGTGCCACCAGCAGGGTCCCGGGCCCGGGGGGAAATGAAAAACTGTTTTTT. This codes for CATSRVPGPGGNEKLFF.

The chain joins TRBV4-1 to TRBJ2-1, with 10 bases fitting TRBD2. CDR3 length: 16 residues. Germline trimming cut 4 bases from V and 2 bases from J; bases unmatched to any gene: 5. Germline values: CDR1 MGHRA, CDR2 YSYEKL. The CDR3 DNA is TGCGCCAGCAGCCGCTACGGGACTAGCGCCTACAATGAGCAGTTCTTC. Translated: CASSRYGTSAYNEQFF.

This clone was seen a few times. This CDR3 reads CSAEWAINEQFF. The CDR3 DNA sequence: TGCAGCGCCGAATGGGCTATCAATGAGCAGTTCTTC. The rearrangement joins TRBV29-1 to TRBJ2-1; no firm D call. The CDR3 is made up of 12 amino acids. With 7 bases removed from V and 6 bases from J, the gap between germline ends came to 13 bases. Germline loops: CDR1 SQVTM, CDR2 ANQGSEA.

This clone occurred a few times. The CDR3 region is CASSQEFQGIRNEQFF. The CDR3 DNA reads as TGTGCCAGCAGCCAAGAATTTCAGGGGATTCGCAATGAGCAGTTCTTC. The chain is built from TRBV14 and TRBJ2-1, with a weak D call TRBD1 (6 bases). Trimming took off 0 bases at V and 6 bases at J, with 15 bases between the two ends. Germline CDR1 reads SGHDN; CDR2 reads FVKESK. This CDR3 has 16 residues. The entire variable domain, with the rest obtained from reference TRBV14 and TRBJ2-1, is as follows: EAGVTQFPSHSVIEKGQTVTLRCDPISGHDNLYWYRRVMGKEIKFLLHFVKESKQDESGMPNNRFLAERTGGTYSTLKVQPAELEDSGVYFCASSQEFQGIRNEQFFGPGTRLTVL.

In DNA, the CDR3 is TGTGCCAGCAGCGTAATTGCAGGGGGAAGTAGCTATGGCTACACCTTC. It codes for CASSVIAGGSSYGYTF. V gene TRBV9 combines with J gene TRBJ1-2; TRBD1 matches 7 bases. The junction had 10 bases not matched to a gene; V was cut back by 1 base and J by 4 bases. Germline assignment: CDR1 SGDLS and CDR2 YYNGEE. The CDR3 extends over 16 amino acids. Supplemented by reference TRBV9 and TRBJ1-2, the full variable domain reads DSGVTQTPKHLITATGQRVTLRCSPRSGDLSVYWYQQSLDQGLQFLIQYYNGEERAKGNILERFSAQQFPDLHSELNLSSLELGDSALYFCASSVIAGGSSYGYTFGSGTRLTVV.

This clone came up a few times. V and J are TRBV19 and TRBJ2-1, with 7 bases aligning to TRBD1. Germline trimming cut 10 bases from V and 2 bases from J; bases unmatched to any gene: 14. CDR3 size: 16 residues. Germline V gives CDR1 LNHDA, CDR2 SQIVND (reference sequence). CDR3 nucleotides: TGTGCCACCAATACCGGAGCAGGGGGAGCCTACAATGAGCAGTTCTTC. It specifies CATNTGAGGAYNEQFF. The full variable domain, its missing parts supplied by reference TRBV19 and TRBJ2-1, is DGGITQSPKYLFRKEGQNVTLSCEQNLNHDAMYWYRQDPGQGLRLIYYSQIVNDFQKGDIAEGYSVSREKKESFPLTVTSAQKNPTAFYLCATNTGAGGAYNEQFFGPGTRLTVL.

This clone was observed a few times. V is TRBV5-1 and J is TRBJ2-2; no clear D. V gave up 4 bases and J gave up 4 bases, with 11 bases separating them. The CDR3 runs to 14 residues. The germline V gene has CDR1 SGHRS and CDR2 YFSETQ. As DNA, the CDR3 is TGCGCCAGCAGCAGATCCGCTACCACCGGGGAGCTGTTTTTT. This gives the protein CASSRSATTGELFF.

The rearrangement joins TRBV30 to TRBJ1-2, with a tentative D call TRBD1 (5 bases). Germline-derived CDR1 and CDR2 are GTSNPN and SVGIG (reference sequence). The length of the CDR3 is 12 residues. V lost 2 bases and J 5 bases, leaving 9 bases between the germline ends. CDR3 nucleotides: TGTGCCTGGAGTTATGGGGGGTATGGCTACACCTTC. It translates to CAWSYGGYGYTF.

This clone was counted ten times or more. The chain has TRBV7-3 and TRBJ2-1, with 7 bases fitting TRBD2. CDR3 length equals 16 residues. The ends lost 1 base at V and 5 bases at J; junction bases unmatched: 8. CDR1 SGHTA and CDR2 FQGTGA come from the germline V gene. CDR3 loop: CASSLIGSGGHNEQFF. The CDR3 nucleotides are TGTGCCAGCAGCTTAATTGGGTCGGGGGGACACAATGAGCAGTTCTTC.

V and J are TRBV6-6 and TRBJ2-7, with D possibly being TRBD1 (6 bases). There are 15 residues in the CDR3. V gave up 6 bases and J gave up 0 bases, with 15 bases separating them. The germline V gene encodes CDR1 MNHNY and CDR2 SVGAGI (reference sequence). For the CDR3, the DNA is TGTGCCAGCAGATTGGACAGACATAGCTCCTACGAGCAGTACTTC. Protein sequence: CASRLDRHSSYEQYF.

The rearrangement joins TRBV7-2 to TRBJ1-3; D uncertain. The germline CDR1 and CDR2 sequences are SGHTA and FQGNSA. Trimming removed 3 bases at V and 5 bases at J, with 5 bases between. There are 12 residues in the CDR3. CDR3 bases: TGTGCCAGCAGCTTGGGCCGAAACACCATATATTTT. Protein: CASSLGRNTIYF.

This clone showed up just a few times. CDR3 DNA sequence: TGCGCCAGCAGCTTGGACAGCCAAGAGACCCAGTACTTC. This gives the protein CASSLDSQETQYF. The chain employs TRBV5-1 and TRBJ2-5; D unclear. The V and J ends lost 0 bases and 1 base respectively, with 4 bases between them. The length of the CDR3 is 13 residues. CDR1 and CDR2 from the germline V gene are SGHRS and YFSETQ.